Listed below are T cell receptor beta chains from one sample, sequenced in a study of T-cell memory formation after mild COVID-19. TCRdb re-derived calls from the 5' RACE reads in MiXCR, one entry per CDR3 protein. The repertoire holds some 130,000 distinct CDR3 sequences, about 17% seen once, with 11% to 15% in the top ten. The sample comprised PBMCs or a T cell subset sorted from them (not recorded which). The source is an adult woman who had mild COVID-19 (a few samples of this study predate the infection). Cell type and time point are not known. Each CDR3 is given with its conserved first and last residue. D genes are given only for firm matches. Size tells how often a clone was seen (once, few, many) or the class of an expanded clone, and some rows leave it out.

>TRBV11-3|TRBD1|TRBJ1-1|-|15
CASSPRTGVLTEAFF
TGTGCCAGCAGCCCTCGAACAGGGGTGCTCACTGAAGCTTTCTTT
>TRBV12-3/TRBV12-4|-|TRBJ2-7|many|13
CASSLSGPYEQYF
TGTGCCAGCAGTTTAAGCGGACCCTACGAGCAGTACTTC
>TRBV27|-|TRBJ1-2|few|13
CASRGDRIYGYTF
TGTGCCAGCAGGGGGGACCGCATCTATGGCTACACCTTC
>TRBV7-9|-|TRBJ2-3|-|14
CASSDSGSTDTQYF
TGTGCCAGCAGCGACAGCGGGAGCACAGATACGCAGTATTTT
>TRBV12-3/TRBV12-4|TRBD1|TRBJ1-2|few|14
CASRPSGGGDGYTF
TGTGCCAGCAGGCCCTCCGGAGGGGGCGATGGCTACACCTTC
>TRBV4-1|TRBD1|TRBJ1-1|many|14
CASSPGQGSGEAFF
TGCGCCAGCAGCCCCGGACAGGGATCGGGTGAAGCTTTCTTT
>TRBV7-2|-|TRBJ2-7|few|14
CASSPTSNSYEQYF
TGTGCCAGCAGCCCGACTTCGAATTCCTACGAGCAGTACTTC
>TRBV12-2|-|TRBJ2-3|few|15
CASRLTSVSTDTQYF
TGTGCAAGTCGCTTGACTAGCGTGAGCACAGATACGCAGTATTTT
>TRBV12-3/TRBV12-4|TRBD1|TRBJ2-7|-|12
CASSKTGYEQYF
TGTGCCAGCAGCAAGACAGGGTACGAGCAGTACTTC
>TRBV5-4|-|TRBJ1-2|-|13
CASSFNSGYGYTF
TGTGCCAGCAGCTTTAACAGTGGCTATGGCTACACCTTC
>TRBV30|TRBD1|TRBJ2-2|-|13
CAWSPTGNGELFF
TGTGCCTGGAGTCCGACAGGGAATGGGGAGCTGTTTTTT
>TRBV5-5|-|TRBJ2-7|many|16
CASSLGPDGGSYEQYF
TGTGCCAGCAGCTTGGGTCCGGACGGGGGATCCTACGAGCAGTACTTC
>TRBV29-1|-|TRBJ1-5|few|12
CSAGLGNQPQHF
TGCAGCGCCGGACTCGGCAATCAGCCCCAGCATTTT
>TRBV4-1|TRBD1|TRBJ1-1|-|15
CASSQATGGNTEAFF
TGCGCCAGCAGCCAAGCGACAGGGGGGAACACTGAAGCTTTCTTT
>TRBV2|-|TRBJ1-2|-|14
CASHLGGANYGYTF
TGTGCCAGCCACCTCGGGGGAGCTAACTATGGCTACACCTTC
>TRBV9|-|TRBJ1-1|few|14
CASSVDSQQTEAFF
TGTGCCAGCAGCGTAGATTCCCAGCAGACTGAAGCTTTCTTT
>TRBV5-1|-|TRBJ2-3|-|11
CASSDADTQYF
TGCGCCAGCAGCGATGCAGATACGCAGTATTTT